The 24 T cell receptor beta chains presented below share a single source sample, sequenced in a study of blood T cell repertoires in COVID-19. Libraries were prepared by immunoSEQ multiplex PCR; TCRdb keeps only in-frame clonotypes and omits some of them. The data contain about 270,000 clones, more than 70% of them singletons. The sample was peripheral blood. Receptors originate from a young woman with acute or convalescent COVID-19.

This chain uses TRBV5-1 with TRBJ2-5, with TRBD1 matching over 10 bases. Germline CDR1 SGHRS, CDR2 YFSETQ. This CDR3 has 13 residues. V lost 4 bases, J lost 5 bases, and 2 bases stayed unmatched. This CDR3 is CASSGDRGETQYF. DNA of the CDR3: TGCGCCAGCAGCGGGGACAGGGGCGAGACCCAGTACTTC.

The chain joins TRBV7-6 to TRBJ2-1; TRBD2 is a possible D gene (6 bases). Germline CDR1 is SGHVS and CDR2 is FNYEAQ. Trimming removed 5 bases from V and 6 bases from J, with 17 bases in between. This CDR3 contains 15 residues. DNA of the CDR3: TGTGCCAGCAGCCTAACTAGTAGCGGTTCCAATGAGCAGTTCTTC. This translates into CASSLTSSGSNEQFF.

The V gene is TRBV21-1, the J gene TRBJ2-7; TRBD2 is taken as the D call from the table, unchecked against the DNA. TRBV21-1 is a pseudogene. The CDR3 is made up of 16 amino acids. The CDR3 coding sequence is TGTGCCAGTCAGCGGGGACAACAGGTTAGGTCCTACGAGCAGTACTTC. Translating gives CASQRGQQVRSYEQYF.

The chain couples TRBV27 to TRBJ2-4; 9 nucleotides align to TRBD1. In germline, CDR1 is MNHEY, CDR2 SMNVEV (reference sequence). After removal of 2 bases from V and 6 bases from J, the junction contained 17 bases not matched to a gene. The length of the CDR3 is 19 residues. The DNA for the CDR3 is TGTGCCAGCAGTTTAGATACACCGGGACAGGGTAATGGAGGAAACATTCAGTACTTC. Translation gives CASSLDTPGQGNGGNIQYF.

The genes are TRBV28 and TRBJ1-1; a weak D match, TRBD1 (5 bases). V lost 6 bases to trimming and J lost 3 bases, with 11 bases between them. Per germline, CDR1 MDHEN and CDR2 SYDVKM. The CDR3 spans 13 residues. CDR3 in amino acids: CASSRGDHTEAFF. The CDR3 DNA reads TGTGCCAGCAGCCGGGGGGACCACACTGAAGCTTTCTTT.

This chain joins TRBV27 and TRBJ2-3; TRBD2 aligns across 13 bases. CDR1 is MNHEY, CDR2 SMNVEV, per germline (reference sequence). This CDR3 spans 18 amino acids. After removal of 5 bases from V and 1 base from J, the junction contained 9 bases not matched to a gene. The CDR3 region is CASSRTSGRGQGTDTQYF. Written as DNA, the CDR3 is TGTGCCAGCAGTCGGACTAGCGGGAGAGGTCAGGGCACAGATACGCAGTATTTT.

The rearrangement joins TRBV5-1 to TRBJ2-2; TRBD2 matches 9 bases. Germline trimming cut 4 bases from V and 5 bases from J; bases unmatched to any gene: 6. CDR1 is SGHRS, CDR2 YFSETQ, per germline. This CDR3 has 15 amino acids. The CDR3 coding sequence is TGCGCCAGCAGCCGTTTAGCGGGAGAGACCGGGGAGCTGTTTTTT. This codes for CASSRLAGETGELFF.

The DNA of the CDR3 is TGTGCCAGCAGTTCGGTACAGGGCGCCGGAGCTTTCTTT. Translation gives CASSSVQGAGAFF. J is TRBJ1-1 and V is TRBV6-5; the D gene is possibly TRBD1 (6 bases). This CDR3 has 13 residues. The germline V gene has CDR1 MNHEY and CDR2 SVGAGI. Trimming stripped 4 bases from V and 10 bases from J, with 16 bases between.

The CDR3 region has the DNA TGTGCCAGCAGCTTAGTCCCCGGCGGGGGTAGGGACTACGAGCAGTACTTC. As protein: CASSLVPGGGRDYEQYF. This chain connects TRBV7-6 to TRBJ2-7; 7 bases match TRBD2. Losses at the gene ends were 1 base for V and 3 bases for J; bases not matched to a gene: 12. Germline CDR1 reads SGHVS; CDR2 reads FNYEAQ. CDR3 length: 17 residues.

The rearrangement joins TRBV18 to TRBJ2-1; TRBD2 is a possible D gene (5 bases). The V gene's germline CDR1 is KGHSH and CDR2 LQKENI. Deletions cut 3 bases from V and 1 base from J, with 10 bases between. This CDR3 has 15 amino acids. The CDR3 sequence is CASSPQTGSYNEQFF. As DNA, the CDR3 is TGTGCCAGCTCACCTCAAACGGGGTCCTACAATGAGCAGTTCTTC. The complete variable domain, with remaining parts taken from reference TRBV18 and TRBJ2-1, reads NAGVMQNPRHLVRRRGQEARLRCSPMKGHSHVYWYRQLPEEGLKFMVYLQKENIIDESGMPKERFSAEFPKEGPSILRIQQVVRGDSAAYFCASSPQTGSYNEQFFGPGTRLTVL.

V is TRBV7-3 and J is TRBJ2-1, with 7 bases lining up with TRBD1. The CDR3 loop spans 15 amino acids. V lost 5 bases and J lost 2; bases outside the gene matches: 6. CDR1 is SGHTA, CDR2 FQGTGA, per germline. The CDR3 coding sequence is TGTGCCAGCAGCCTAGACAGGGAGCCCTACAATGAGCAGTTCTTC. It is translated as CASSLDREPYNEQFF. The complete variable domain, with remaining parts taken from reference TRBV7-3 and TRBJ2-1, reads GAGVSQTPSNKVTEKGKYVELRCDPISGHTALYWYRQSLGQGPEFLIYFQGTGAADDSGLPNDRFFAVRPEGSVSTLKIQRTERGDSAVYLCASSLDREPYNEQFFGPGTRLTVL.

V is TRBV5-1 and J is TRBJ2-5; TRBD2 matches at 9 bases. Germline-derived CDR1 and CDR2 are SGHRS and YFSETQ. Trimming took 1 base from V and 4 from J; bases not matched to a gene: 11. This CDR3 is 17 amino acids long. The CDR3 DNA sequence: TGCGCCAGCAGCTTGAGGATTAGCGGGAGCGGAGCAGAGACCCAGTACTTC. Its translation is CASSLRISGSGAETQYF.

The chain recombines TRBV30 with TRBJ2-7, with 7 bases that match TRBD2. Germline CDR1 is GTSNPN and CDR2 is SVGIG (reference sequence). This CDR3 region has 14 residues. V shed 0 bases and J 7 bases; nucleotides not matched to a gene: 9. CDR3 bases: TGTGCCTGGAGTGTACCCGGGACTAACTCTGAGCAGTACTTC. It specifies CAWSVPGTNSEQYF. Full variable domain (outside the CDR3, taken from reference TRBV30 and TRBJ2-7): SQTIHQWPATLVQPVGSPLSLECTVEGTSNPNLYWYRQAAGRGLQLLFYSVGIGQISSEVPQNLSASRPQDRQFILSSKKLLLSDSGFYLCAWSVPGTNSEQYFGPGTRLTVT.

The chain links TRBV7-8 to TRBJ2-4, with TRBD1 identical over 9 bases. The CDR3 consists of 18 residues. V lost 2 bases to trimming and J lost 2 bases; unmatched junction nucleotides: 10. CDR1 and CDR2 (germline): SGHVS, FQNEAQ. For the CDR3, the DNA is TGTGCCAGCAGCTTACTGGGACAGGGACCACTGACCAAAAACATTCAGTACTTC. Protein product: CASSLLGQGPLTKNIQYF.

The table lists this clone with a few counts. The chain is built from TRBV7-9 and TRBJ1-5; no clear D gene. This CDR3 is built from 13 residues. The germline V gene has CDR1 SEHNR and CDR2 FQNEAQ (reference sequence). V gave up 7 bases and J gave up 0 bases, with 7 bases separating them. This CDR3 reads CASTLNSNQPQHF. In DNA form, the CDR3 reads TGTGCCAGCACCCTAAATAGCAATCAGCCCCAGCATTTT.

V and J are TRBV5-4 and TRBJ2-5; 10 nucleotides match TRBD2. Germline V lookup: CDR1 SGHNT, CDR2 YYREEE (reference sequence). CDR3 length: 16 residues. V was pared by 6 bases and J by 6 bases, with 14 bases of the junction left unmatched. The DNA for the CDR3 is TGTGCCAGCACTTCAGAGGTCGCTAGCGGGAGCCAGACCCAGTACTTC. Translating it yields CASTSEVASGSQTQYF.

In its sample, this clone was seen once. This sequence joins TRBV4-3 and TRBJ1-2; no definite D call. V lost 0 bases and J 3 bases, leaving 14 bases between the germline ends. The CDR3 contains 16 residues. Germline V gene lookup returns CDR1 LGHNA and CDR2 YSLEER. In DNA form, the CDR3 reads TGCGCCAGCAGCCAAGATAGAGGGTTCACAGACTATGGCTACACCTTC. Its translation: CASSQDRGFTDYGYTF.

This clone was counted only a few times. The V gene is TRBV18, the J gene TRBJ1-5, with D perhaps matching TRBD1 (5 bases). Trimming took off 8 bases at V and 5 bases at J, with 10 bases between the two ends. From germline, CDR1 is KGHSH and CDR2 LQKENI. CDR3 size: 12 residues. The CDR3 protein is CASRQSDQPQHF. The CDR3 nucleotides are TGTGCCAGCCGACAGTCGGATCAGCCCCAGCATTTT. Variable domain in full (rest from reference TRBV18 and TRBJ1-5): NAGVMQNPRHLVRRRGQEARLRCSPMKGHSHVYWYRQLPEEGLKFMVYLQKENIIDESGMPKERFSAEFPKEGPSILRIQQVVRGDSAAYFCASRQSDQPQHFGDGTRLSIL.

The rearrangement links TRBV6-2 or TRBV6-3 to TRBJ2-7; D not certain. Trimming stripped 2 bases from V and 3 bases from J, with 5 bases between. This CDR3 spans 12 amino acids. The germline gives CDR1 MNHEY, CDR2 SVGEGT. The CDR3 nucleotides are TGTGCCAGCAGTTACACTTACTACGAGCAGTACTTC. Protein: CASSYTYYEQYF.

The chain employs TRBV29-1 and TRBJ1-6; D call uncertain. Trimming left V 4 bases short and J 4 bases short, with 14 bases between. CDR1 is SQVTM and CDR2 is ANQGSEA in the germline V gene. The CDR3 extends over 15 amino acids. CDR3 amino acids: CSVGRRAVYNSPLHF. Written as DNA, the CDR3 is TGCAGCGTTGGGAGGCGGGCAGTATATAATTCACCCCTCCACTTT.

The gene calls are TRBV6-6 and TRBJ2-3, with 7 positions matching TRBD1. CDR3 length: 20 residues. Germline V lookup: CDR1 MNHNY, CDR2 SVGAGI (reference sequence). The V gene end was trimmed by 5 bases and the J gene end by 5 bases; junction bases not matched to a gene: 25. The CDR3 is CASSHRDRKGEAFLRDTQYF. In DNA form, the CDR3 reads TGTGCCAGCAGTCATAGGGACAGAAAGGGAGAGGCCTTCCTTCGAGATACGCAGTATTTT.

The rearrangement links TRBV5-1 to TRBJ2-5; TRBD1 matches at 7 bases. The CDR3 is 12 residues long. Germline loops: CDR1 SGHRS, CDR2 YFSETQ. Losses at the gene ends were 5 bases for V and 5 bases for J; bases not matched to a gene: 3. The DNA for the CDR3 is TGCGCCAGCAGTACAGGGGACGAGACCCAGTACTTC. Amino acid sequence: CASSTGDETQYF. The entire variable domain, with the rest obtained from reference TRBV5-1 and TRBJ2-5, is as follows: KAGVTQTPRYLIKTRGQQVTLSCSPISGHRSVSWYQQTPGQGLQFLFEYFSETQRNKGNFPGRFSGRQFSNSRSEMNVSTLELGDSALYLCASSTGDETQYFGPGTRLLVL.

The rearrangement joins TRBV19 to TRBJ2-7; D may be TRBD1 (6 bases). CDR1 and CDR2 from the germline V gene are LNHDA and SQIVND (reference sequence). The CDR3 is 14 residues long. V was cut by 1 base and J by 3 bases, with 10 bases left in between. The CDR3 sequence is CASSIGQDSYEQYF. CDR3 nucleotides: TGTGCCAGTAGTATAGGACAGGATAGCTACGAGCAGTACTTC. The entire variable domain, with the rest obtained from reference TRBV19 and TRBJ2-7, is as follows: DGGITQSPKYLFRKEGQNVTLSCEQNLNHDAMYWYRQDPGQGLRLIYYSQIVNDFQKGDIAEGYSVSREKKESFPLTVTSAQKNPTAFYLCASSIGQDSYEQYFGPGTRLTVT.

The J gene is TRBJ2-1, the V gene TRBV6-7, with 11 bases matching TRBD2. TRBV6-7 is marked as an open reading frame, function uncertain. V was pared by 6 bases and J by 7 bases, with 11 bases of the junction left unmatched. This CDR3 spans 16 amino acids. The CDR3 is CASSDTTSGMVNEQFF. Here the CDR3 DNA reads TGTGCCAGCAGCGACACGACTAGCGGGATGGTAAATGAGCAGTTCTTC.